The sequence of this T cell receptor beta chain was determined in a study of blood T cell repertoires in COVID-19. The V end lost 3 bases, the J end lost 6 bases, and 15 bases lay between the germline ends. The CDR3 consists of 13 residues. Germline CDR1 SQVTM, CDR2 ANQGSEA. This clone has more than one count but fewer than ten. Clones were sequenced by immunoSEQ multiplex PCR, and TCRdb holds only the in-frame ones, with some missing. This table holds approximately 100,000 clones, less than 80% found once. Specimen: peripheral blood. The origin of this receptor is a man between 65 and 85 years old with active or convalescent COVID-19. This chain joins TRBV29-1 and TRBJ2-7; tentative D call: TRBD2 (5 bases). CDR3 region: CSVDPEGRAEQYF. The CDR3 DNA is TGCAGCGTTGACCCCGAAGGGCGGGCCGAGCAGTACTTC.